This T cell receptor (beta chain) is from a study of vaccination effects on CD4 cells after COVID-19. Study background: Participants were vaccinated with two doses of either the BNT162b2 or mRNA-1273 vaccine.

This clone occurred once. Its antigen is unidentified. Before any sequencing was done, the ViraFEST assay used viral peptide pools to expand antigen-specific CD4+ T cells. Culture proceeded for approximately nine days, and CD4+ T cells were then isolated. In the vaccine recipients, nucleocapsid antibodies were negative and there was no prior SARS-CoV-2 infection. On both days 3 and 7, half of the culture medium was replaced with IL-2 medium. This table comes from immunoSEQ multiplex PCR, and its TCRdb copy is limited to in-frame clones, with some not included. The table lists about 40,000 clones, around 67% of them singletons, with roughly 20% in the top ten. CDR3 length equals 14 residues. V was pared by 1 base and J by 7 bases, with 13 bases between. CDR1 MNHEY and CDR2 SVGEGT come from the germline V gene.

Sequenced here: CD4+ T cells from PBMCs cultured with SARS-CoV-2 spike peptides, sampled before COVID-19 vaccination. The J gene is TRBJ1-1, the V gene TRBV6-2 or TRBV6-3, with D unresolved. This TCR derives from a human donor who received a COVID-19 vaccine. In nucleotides, the CDR3 is TGTGCCAGCAGTTACTTACACCTCTACGGTGAAGCTTTCTTT. It is translated as CASSYLHLYGEAFF.